This T cell receptor beta chain appears in the sequencing data of a study of T cell repertoires in cytomegalovirus infection. TCRdb processed the reads anew with MiXCR; each CDR3 protein has one entry. The sample has around 800,000 distinct CDR3 sequences, 32% seen once; the top ten hold roughly 12%. General study points: Ex vivo, HLA-C-restricted CMV-specific TCR beta clonotypes prevailed over the rest of the response.

For this clonotype: Its antigen is currently unknown. This may be a read error, as it is one base from a much larger clone.

Germline V CDR1 and CDR2: SNHLY, FYNNEI. The CDR3 totals 14 residues. The sample consisted of cultured CD8+ T cells from PBMCs, taken from culture after CMV antigen stimulation. The chain uses TRBV2 and TRBJ2-7; a weak D match, TRBD1 (6 bases). The sequence came from a human donor in good health (CMV status not recorded). Some clones in this sample may be carry-over from other donors' samples. The CDR3 coding sequence is TGTGTCAGCAAAACCGACAGGTACTCCTACGAGCAGTACTTC. Its protein is CVSKTDRYSYEQYF.